The rows below give T cell receptor beta chains drawn from one sample of a study of early T cells in non-severe SARS-CoV-2 infection. In TCRdb, the 5' RACE reads were re-called with MiXCR into one record per CDR3 protein. The profile covers tens of thousands of distinct CDR3 sequences, with approximately 12% appearing a single time and around 4.5% taken by the ten largest. Sequencing was performed on whole blood. Receptors were obtained from an adult who was a healthcare worker with PCR-confirmed SARS-CoV-2 infection or an uninfected control (not recorded which). Each CDR3 is given with its conserved first and last residue. The D gene is left open where the match is weak. For some rows the clone size is stated as once, few or many, or as a class when expanded; others skip it.

size	D	V	J	DNA	CDR3
few	-	TRBV29-1	TRBJ1-1	TGCAGCGTAAGCGGGCTTCGCACTGAAGCTTTCTTT	CSVSGLRTEAFF
medium-sized	-	TRBV12-5	TRBJ1-1	TGTGCTAGTGGTTTGGGACAGCGGGGGTCTGAAGCTTTCTTT	CASGLGQRGSEAFF
once	TRBD1	TRBV7-9	TRBJ1-2	TGTGCCAGCAGCGGGCGGGGACAGAGGAATGGCTACACCTTC	CASSGRGQRNGYTF
many	-	TRBV3-1	TRBJ2-1	TGTGCCAGCAGCCAAGGTGGGGGGCAGTTCTTC	CASSQGGGQFF
many	TRBD1	TRBV12-5	TRBJ1-5	TGTGCTAGTGGTTTGGCCGCATCATGGGACAGGGAGGTTCAGCCCCAGCATTTT	CASGLAASWDREVQPQHF
many	TRBD2	TRBV27	TRBJ2-7	TGTGCCAGCAGTAAACCTAGCGGGGGCATCTACGAGCAGTACTTC	CASSKPSGGIYEQYF
many	TRBD2	TRBV6-1	TRBJ2-1	TGTGCCAGCACGTCGGGGGGGGATATCAATGAGCAGTTCTTC	CASTSGGDINEQFF
many	-	TRBV18	TRBJ1-6	TGTGCCAGCTCAACTACAGGGCCGGATTCACCCCTCCACTTT	CASSTTGPDSPLHF
many	-	TRBV6-5	TRBJ1-4	TGTGCCAGCAGTTCGGGGTTCGGCGAAAAACTGTTTTTT	CASSSGFGEKLFF
-	-	TRBV5-1	TRBJ2-1	TGCGCCAGCAGCTCTACTAGTTACAATGAGCAGTTCTTC	CASSSTSYNEQFF
-	-	TRBV19	TRBJ1-4	TGTGCCAGTAGATCCCAGCAGGCTAATGAAAAACTGTTTTTT	CASRSQQANEKLFF
many	-	TRBV9	TRBJ1-3	TGTGCCAGCAGCGACCCGACAGGTACAGGACGAAACACCATATATTTT	CASSDPTGTGRNTIYF
many	-	TRBV6-1	TRBJ2-7	TGTGCCAGCTTAAGTTATGTCAGCAGGGGCTACGAGCAGTACTTC	CASLSYVSRGYEQYF
-	-	TRBV7-2	TRBJ1-4	TGTGCCAGCAGCCCGCTAGGCGGTCGTAATGAAAAACTGTTTTTT	CASSPLGGRNEKLFF
-	-	TRBV12-3/TRBV12-4	TRBJ2-4	TGTGCCAGCAGTTTAGAGGATCGGACAGCGGAAAACATTCAGTACTTC	CASSLEDRTAENIQYF
many	-	TRBV29-1	TRBJ1-2	TGCAGCGTTGTTAAGGGAAACTATGGCTACACCTTC	CSVVKGNYGYTF
few	-	TRBV30	TRBJ1-1	TGTGCCTGCACCGGGGACTTGAACACTGAAGCTTTCTTT	CACTGDLNTEAFF
-	-	TRBV10-3	TRBJ2-7	TGTGCCATCCGGGCGGAAGACGAGCAGTACTTC	CAIRAEDEQYF
-	-	TRBV7-6	TRBJ2-6	TGTGCCAGCAGCCCCTACCAGGGTTCTGGGGCCAACGTCCTGACTTTC	CASSPYQGSGANVLTF
-	-	TRBV20-1	TRBJ1-1	TGCAGTGCTAGAGATCGGGCAGTCTCTATGAACACTGAAGCTTTCTTT	CSARDRAVSMNTEAFF
few	TRBD2	TRBV11-2	TRBJ2-3	TGTGCCAGCAGCACCACTAGCGGGGGGCGAAATACGCAGTATTTT	CASSTTSGGRNTQYF
-	TRBD1	TRBV7-8	TRBJ2-4	TGTGCCAGCAGCTGGCGGGACAGGGCTGAACCCGTCGCCAAAAACATTCAGTACTTC	CASSWRDRAEPVAKNIQYF
-	-	TRBV11-2	TRBJ2-7	TGTGCCAGCAGCTTAGGCCAGGGGTACACCTACGAGCAGTACTTC	CASSLGQGYTYEQYF
many	TRBD2	TRBV5-1	TRBJ2-7	TGCGCCAGCAGCTCCCAACCAAGCGGGGGGCAATCCTACGAGCAGTACTTC	CASSSQPSGGQSYEQYF
many	TRBD2	TRBV20-1	TRBJ2-5	TGCAGTGCTAGAGATATGTTAGCGGGGGATGAGACCCAGTACTTC	CSARDMLAGDETQYF
many	-	TRBV10-3	TRBJ1-2	TGTGCCATCAGTGAGTTCTTAACGGGACAAGCTAACTATGGCTACACCTTC	CAISEFLTGQANYGYTF
many	TRBD1	TRBV5-4	TRBJ2-2	TGTGCCAGCAGCGCCCCTGGACAGGGGGCCAACACCGGGGAGCTGTTTTTT	CASSAPGQGANTGELFF
many	-	TRBV7-9	TRBJ2-7	TGTGCCAGCAGCTTTATCCGGGGCCTCCACCACGAGCAGTACTTC	CASSFIRGLHHEQYF
-	-	TRBV5-6	TRBJ2-3	TGTGCCAGCAGCCCCACCGGCACAGATACGCAGTATTTT	CASSPTGTDTQYF
many	TRBD1	TRBV6-5	TRBJ1-2	TGTGCCAGCAGAGGGACAGGCTATGGCTACACCTTC	CASRGTGYGYTF
-	-	TRBV20-1	TRBJ2-7	TGCAGTGCTAGCCAGAATAATAACGAGCAGTACTTC	CSASQNNNEQYF
-	-	TRBV6-5	TRBJ2-7	TGTGCCAGCAGTTACTCTAGGTTCCCGAATTCAGTCGAGCAGTACTTC	CASSYSRFPNSVEQYF
many	TRBD1	TRBV5-4	TRBJ1-6	TGTGCCAGCAGCCCGTTGGCAGGGGGTTATAATTCACCCCTCCACTTT	CASSPLAGGYNSPLHF
many	TRBD1	TRBV7-6	TRBJ1-2	TGTGCCAGCAGCCCGGGACAGAACTATGGCTACACCTTC	CASSPGQNYGYTF
-	-	TRBV5-6	TRBJ2-3	TGTGCCAGCAGCTTGGCCGGGACTTCGAAGGTGGGCTATTTT	CASSLAGTSKVGYF
-	-	TRBV6-4	TRBJ1-5	TGTGCCAGCAGTAGGGAGGAGGGAAACCAGCCCCAGCATTTT	CASSREEGNQPQHF
many	TRBD2	TRBV5-1	TRBJ2-3	TGCGCCAGCAGCTCCTCCGGACTAGAGCCGGTGGATACGCAGTATTTT	CASSSSGLEPVDTQYF
many	-	TRBV6-6	TRBJ1-1	TGTGCCAGCAGTTACGCGGGAGGGGGCACTGAAGCTTTCTTT	CASSYAGGGTEAFF
many	-	TRBV4-2	TRBJ2-2	TGTGCCAGCAGCCAAGATTCGGGGGTGTGGACAGCGGACGGCACCGGGGAGCTGTTTTTT	CASSQDSGVWTADGTGELFF
many	TRBD1	TRBV5-6	TRBJ1-1	TGTGCCAGCAGTGTGAGGACAGGGGGCACTGAAGCTTTCTTT	CASSVRTGGTEAFF
-	TRBD2	TRBV25-1	TRBJ2-3	TGTGCCAGCAGCGCCGGGACTAGTCTATCGGATACGCAGTATTTT	CASSAGTSLSDTQYF
few	-	TRBV20-1	TRBJ2-4	TGCAGTGCTAGAGATCCGGGCCGGGCCAAAAACATTCAGTACTTC	CSARDPGRAKNIQYF
few	TRBD1	TRBV7-2	TRBJ1-1	TGTGCCAGCAGCAAACGGACAGGGCAGAACACTGAAGCTTTCTTT	CASSKRTGQNTEAFF
many	-	TRBV3-1	TRBJ1-5	TGTGCCAGCAGCCCCCGCGGAGGGTATCAGCCCCAGCATTTT	CASSPRGGYQPQHF
-	-	TRBV5-4	TRBJ2-1	TGTGCCAGCATGGGGAGCTTATACAATGAGCAGTTCTTC	CASMGSLYNEQFF
many	-	TRBV5-5	TRBJ2-2	TGTGCCAGCAGCCCCCAACCGGACCGGGAGCTGTTTTTT	CASSPQPDRELFF
-	TRBD1	TRBV4-1	TRBJ2-5	TGCGCCAGCAGCCAAGAAGGGACAGGGGGCGCGGAGACCCAGTACTTC	CASSQEGTGGAETQYF
many	TRBD1	TRBV5-1	TRBJ1-1	TGCGCCAGCAGCTCCGGGACAGCTCACACTGAAGCTTTCTTT	CASSSGTAHTEAFF